Listed below are T cell receptor beta chains from one sample, sequenced in a study of T cell responses to AZD1222 COVID-19 vaccine. Produced via immunoSEQ multiplex PCR; TCRdb's table is partial and in-frame only. The table shows around 130,000 clones, with roughly 89% occurring only once. The source material was peripheral blood, sampled on day 0 of AZD1222 vaccination. The receptors originated from an adult in good health. CDR3s include the opening cysteine and the closing phenylalanine or tryptophan. D genes are given only for firm matches. Where a row states a size, it is once, few, many or the class of an expanded clone; other rows omit it.

size	D	V	J	CDR3	DNA
.	.	TRBV11-2	TRBJ2-2	CASSPSAGRQYTGELFF	TGTGCCAGCAGCCCGTCCGCAGGGCGTCAGTACACCGGGGAGCTGTTTTTT
.	.	TRBV5-1	TRBJ1-1	CASSLTPNTEAFF	TGCGCCAGCAGCTTAACCCCGAACACTGAAGCTTTCTTT
.	.	TRBV18	TRBJ2-2	CASSPTKASTGELFF	TGTGCCAGCTCGCCTACGAAGGCAAGCACCGGGGAGCTGTTTTTT
once	.	TRBV21-1	TRBJ2-7	CASSKAPATGSGYVKQYF	TGTGCCAGCAGCAAAGCGCCTGCGACAGGCTCTGGTTACGTGAAGCAGTACTTC
.	.	TRBV28	TRBJ2-3	CASSPSSAWGTDTQYF	TGTGCCAGCAGTCCCTCCAGCGCGTGGGGCACAGATACGCAGTATTTT
.	.	TRBV18	TRBJ1-5	CASSRGEEGWSNQPQHF	TGTGCCAGCTCACGAGGGGAGGAAGGCTGGAGCAATCAGCCCCAGCATTTT
.	TRBD1	TRBV10-2	TRBJ2-1	CASSMGQYNEQFF	TGCGCCAGCAGTATGGGACAGTACAATGAGCAGTTCTTC
once	.	TRBV5-8	TRBJ2-5	CASNLPSTGSRTQYF	TGTGCCAGCAATCTTCCCTCGACAGGTTCTCGGACCCAGTACTTC
.	.	TRBV12-5	TRBJ1-5	CASGFGANSNQPQHF	TGTGCTAGTGGTTTTGGAGCTAATAGCAATCAGCCCCAGCATTTT
.	.	TRBV9	TRBJ1-2	CASSVATSTAGGYTF	TGTGCCAGCAGCGTAGCTACCTCGACCGCGGGAGGCTACACCTTC
.	.	TRBV30	TRBJ1-2	CAWMREFRDGYTF	TGTGCCTGGATGAGGGAATTTCGGGATGGCTACACCTTC
.	.	TRBV9	TRBJ2-2	CASSVDANTGELFF	TGTGCCAGCAGCGTAGACGCGAACACCGGGGAGCTGTTTTTT
.	.	TRBV7-6	TRBJ1-1	CASSPAGGAGHTEAFF	TGTGCCAGCAGCCCCGCCGGGGGTGCAGGGCACACTGAAGCTTTCTTT
.	TRBD1	TRBV3-1/TRBV3-2	TRBJ1-2	CASRYTGEAGYGYTF	TGTGCCAGCAGATACACAGGGGAGGCGGGCTATGGCTACACCTTC
.	.	TRBV19	TRBJ2-7	CATSSRRPYEQYF	TGTGCCACTTCGTCGCGGAGACCCTACGAGCAGTACTTC
.	.	TRBV9	TRBJ1-6	CASSVGAPNSPLHF	TGTGCCAGCAGCGTAGGGGCCCCTAATTCACCCCTCCACTTT
.	TRBD1	TRBV6-5	TRBJ2-7	CASRPPGQGAEQYF	TGTGCCAGCAGGCCCCCGGGACAGGGGGCCGAGCAGTACTTC
.	TRBD2	TRBV19	TRBJ2-3	CASTPGRAADTQYF	TGTGCCAGTACCCCAGGGAGGGCGGCCGATACGCAGTATTTT
.	.	TRBV3-1/TRBV3-2	TRBJ1-2	CASSQGKSPGYTF	TGTGCCAGCAGCCAGGGGAAGAGCCCTGGCTACACCTTC
.	.	TRBV7-9	TRBJ1-2	CASSSSGNRGYTF	TGTGCCAGCAGCTCATCAGGGAACAGAGGCTACACCTTC
.	.	TRBV19	TRBJ1-1	CASRGGVNTEAFF	TGTGCCAGTAGAGGAGGGGTGAACACTGAAGCTTTCTTT
.	TRBD1	TRBV2	TRBJ1-4	CASREFTGTGGEKLFF	TGTGCCAGCAGAGAATTTACCGGGACAGGGGGAGAAAAACTGTTTTTT
.	TRBD1	TRBV5-1	TRBJ2-3	CASSERTGAVTDTQYF	TGCGCCAGCAGCGAACGGACAGGCGCCGTCACAGATACGCAGTATTTT
.	.	TRBV7-9	TRBJ1-4	CASSSGSWDNEKLFF	TGTGCCAGCAGCTCCGGCTCGTGGGATAATGAAAAACTGTTTTTT
.	.	TRBV25-1	TRBJ2-7	CASSANGPGTPQYF	TGTGCCAGCAGTGCAAATGGCCCCGGTACGCCGCAGTACTTC
.	.	TRBV6-5	TRBJ2-7	CASSSTIPTYEQYF	TGTGCCAGCAGTTCCACTATACCGACCTACGAGCAGTACTTC
.	.	TRBV6-1	TRBJ1-5	CASSEVGNSNQPQHF	TGTGCCAGCAGTGAAGTGGGTAATAGCAATCAGCCCCAGCATTTT
.	TRBD2	TRBV30	TRBJ2-7	CAWSVRGRGRNEQYF	TGTGCCTGGAGTGTACGCGGGAGAGGTAGAAACGAGCAGTACTTC
.	.	TRBV28	TRBJ1-5	CASSEGGASNQPQHF	TGTGCCAGCAGTGAGGGGGGCGCGAGCAATCAGCCCCAGCATTTT
.	.	TRBV3-1/TRBV3-2	TRBJ2-7	CASGYRDYEQYF	TGTGCCAGCGGGTACAGAGACTACGAGCAGTACTTC
.	.	TRBV30	TRBJ2-7	CAWTQDGFSYEQYF	TGTGCCTGGACCCAGGACGGATTCTCCTACGAGCAGTACTTC
.	.	TRBV3-1/TRBV3-2	TRBJ1-4	CASSPRVQGEKLFF	TGTGCCAGCAGCCCCCGGGTCCAGGGTGAAAAACTGTTTTTT
.	.	TRBV7-9	TRBJ1-2	CASSHGALGGYTF	TGTGCCAGCAGCCACGGGGCGCTTGGAGGCTACACCTTC
.	.	TRBV10-3	TRBJ1-4	CAISPGSRGEKLFF	TGTGCCATCAGCCCGGGTAGCCGCGGGGAAAAACTGTTTTTT
.	.	TRBV6-5	TRBJ1-1	CASGEGPEAFF	TGTGCCAGCGGCGAGGGGCCTGAAGCTTTCTTT
.	.	TRBV5-1	TRBJ2-7	CASSWGQTSYEQYF	TGCGCCAGCAGCTGGGGACAAACATCCTACGAGCAGTACTTC
.	TRBD1	TRBV5-1	TRBJ2-7	CVSSWEGQGREQYF	TGCGTCAGCAGCTGGGAGGGACAGGGCAGAGAGCAGTACTTC
.	.	TRBV24-1	TRBJ1-1	CATSENTEAFF	TGTGCCACCAGTGAGAACACTGAAGCTTTCTTT
.	TRBD1	TRBV19	TRBJ1-2	CASSIPTGTPTNYGYTF	TGTGCCAGTAGTATCCCGACAGGGACCCCTACTAACTATGGCTACACCTTC
once	.	TRBV5-4	TRBJ1-1	CASSLAGGMNTEAFF	TGTGCCAGCAGCTTGGCGGGCGGGATGAACACTGAAGCTTTCTTT